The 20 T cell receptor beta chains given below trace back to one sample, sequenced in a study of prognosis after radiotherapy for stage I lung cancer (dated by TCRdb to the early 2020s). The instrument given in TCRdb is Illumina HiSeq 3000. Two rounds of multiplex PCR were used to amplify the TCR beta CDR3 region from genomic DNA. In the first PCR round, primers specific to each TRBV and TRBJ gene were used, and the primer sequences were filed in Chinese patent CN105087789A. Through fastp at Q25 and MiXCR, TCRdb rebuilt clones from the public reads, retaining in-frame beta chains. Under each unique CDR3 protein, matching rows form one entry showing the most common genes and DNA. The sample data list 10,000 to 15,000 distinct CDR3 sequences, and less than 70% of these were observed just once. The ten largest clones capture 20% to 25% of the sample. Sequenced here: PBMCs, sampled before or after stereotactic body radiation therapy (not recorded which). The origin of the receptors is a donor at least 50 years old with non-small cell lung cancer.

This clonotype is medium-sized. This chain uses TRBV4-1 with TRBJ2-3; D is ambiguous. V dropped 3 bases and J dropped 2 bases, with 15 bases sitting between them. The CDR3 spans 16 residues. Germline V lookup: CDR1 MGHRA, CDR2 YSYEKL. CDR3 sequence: CASSHVDMGFTDTQYF. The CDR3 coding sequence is TGCGCCAGCAGCCATGTTGACATGGGGTTCACAGATACGCAGTATTTT.

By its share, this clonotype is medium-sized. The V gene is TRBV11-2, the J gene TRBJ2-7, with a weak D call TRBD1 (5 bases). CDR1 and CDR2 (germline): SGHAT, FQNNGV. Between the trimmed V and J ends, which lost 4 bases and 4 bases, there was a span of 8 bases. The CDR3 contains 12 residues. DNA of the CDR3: TGTGCCAGCAGCTCAAGACAGTACGAGCAGTACTTC. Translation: CASSSRQYEQYF.

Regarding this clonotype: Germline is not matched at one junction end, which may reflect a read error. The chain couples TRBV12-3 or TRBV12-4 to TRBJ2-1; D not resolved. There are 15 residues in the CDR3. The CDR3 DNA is TGTGCCAGCAGTTTCTCTGGGGAATCGGCAAGCGAGCGGTTCTTC. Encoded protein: CASSFSGESASERFF.

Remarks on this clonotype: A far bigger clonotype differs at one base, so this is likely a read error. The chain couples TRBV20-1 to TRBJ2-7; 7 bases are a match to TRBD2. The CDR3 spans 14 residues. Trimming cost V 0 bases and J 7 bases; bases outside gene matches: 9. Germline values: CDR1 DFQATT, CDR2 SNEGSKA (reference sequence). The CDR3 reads CSARDPGGINEQYF. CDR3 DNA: TGCAGTGCTAGAGACCCGGGAGGAATAAATGAGCAGTACTTC.

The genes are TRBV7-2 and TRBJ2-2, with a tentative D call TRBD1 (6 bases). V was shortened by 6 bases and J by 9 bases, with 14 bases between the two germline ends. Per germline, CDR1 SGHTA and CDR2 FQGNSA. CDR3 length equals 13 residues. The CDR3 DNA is TGTGCCAGCAGACTAACAGGGTCGTGGGAGCTGTTTTTT. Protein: CASRLTGSWELFF.

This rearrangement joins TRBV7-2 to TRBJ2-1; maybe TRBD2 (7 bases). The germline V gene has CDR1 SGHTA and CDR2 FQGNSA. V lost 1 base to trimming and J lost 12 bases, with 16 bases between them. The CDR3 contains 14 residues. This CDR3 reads CASSLGRGEGGQFF. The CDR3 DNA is TGTGCCAGCAGCTTAGGGAGGGGGGAGGGGGGGCAGTTCTTC.

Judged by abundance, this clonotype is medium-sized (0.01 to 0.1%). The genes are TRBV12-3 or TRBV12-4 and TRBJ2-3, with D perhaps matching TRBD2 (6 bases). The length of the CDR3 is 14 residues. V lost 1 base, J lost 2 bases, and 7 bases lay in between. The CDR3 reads CASSLGTTTDTQYF. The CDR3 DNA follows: TGTGCCAGCAGTTTAGGGACTACCACAGATACGCAGTATTTT.

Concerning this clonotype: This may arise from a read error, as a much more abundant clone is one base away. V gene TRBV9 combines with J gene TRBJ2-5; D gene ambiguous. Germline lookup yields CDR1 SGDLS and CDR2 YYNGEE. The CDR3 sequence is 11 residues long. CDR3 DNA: TGTGCCAGCAGCGTAGTGTGGACCCCGTACTTC. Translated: CASSVVWTPYF.

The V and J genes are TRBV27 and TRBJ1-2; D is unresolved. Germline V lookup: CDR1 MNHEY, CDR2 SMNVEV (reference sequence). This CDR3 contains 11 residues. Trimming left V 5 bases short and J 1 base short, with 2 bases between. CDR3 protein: CASSLNYGYTF. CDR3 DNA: TGTGCCAGCAGTCTTAACTATGGCTACACCTTC.

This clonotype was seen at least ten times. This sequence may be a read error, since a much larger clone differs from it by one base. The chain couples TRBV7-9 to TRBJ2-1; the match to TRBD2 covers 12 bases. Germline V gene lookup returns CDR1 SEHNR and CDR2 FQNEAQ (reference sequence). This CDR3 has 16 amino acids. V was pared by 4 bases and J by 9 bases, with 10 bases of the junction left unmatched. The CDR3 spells CASSSPASGRGSEQFF. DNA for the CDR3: TGTGCCAGCAGCTCGCCGGCTAGCGGGAGGGGTAGTGAGCAGTTCTTC.

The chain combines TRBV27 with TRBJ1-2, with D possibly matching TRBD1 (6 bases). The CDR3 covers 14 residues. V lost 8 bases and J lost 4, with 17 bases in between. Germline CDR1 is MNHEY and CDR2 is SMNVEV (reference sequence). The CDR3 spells CASGRGGQFYGYTF. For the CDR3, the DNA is TGTGCCAGCGGGCGCGGGGGGCAGTTCTATGGCTACACCTTC.

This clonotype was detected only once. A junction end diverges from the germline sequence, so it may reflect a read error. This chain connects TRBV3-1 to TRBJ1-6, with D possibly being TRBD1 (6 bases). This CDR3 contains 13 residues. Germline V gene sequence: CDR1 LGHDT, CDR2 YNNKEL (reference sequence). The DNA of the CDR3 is TGTACCAGAAGCCAACGGACAGTTTCACCCCTCCACTTT. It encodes CTRSQRTVSPLHF.

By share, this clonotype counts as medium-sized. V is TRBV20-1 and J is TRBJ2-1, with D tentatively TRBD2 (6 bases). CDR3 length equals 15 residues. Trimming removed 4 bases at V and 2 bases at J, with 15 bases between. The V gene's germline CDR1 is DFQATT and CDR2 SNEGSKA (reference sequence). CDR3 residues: CSATGADLTYNEQFF. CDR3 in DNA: TGCAGTGCTACGGGAGCGGATCTAACCTACAATGAGCAGTTCTTC.

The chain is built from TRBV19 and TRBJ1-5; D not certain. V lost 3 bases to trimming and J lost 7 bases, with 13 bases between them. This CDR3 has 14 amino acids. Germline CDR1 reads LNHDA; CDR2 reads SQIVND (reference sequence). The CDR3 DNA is TGTGCCAGTAGTATTATGACTTCATCGCAGCCCCAGCATTTT. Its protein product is CASSIMTSSQPQHF.

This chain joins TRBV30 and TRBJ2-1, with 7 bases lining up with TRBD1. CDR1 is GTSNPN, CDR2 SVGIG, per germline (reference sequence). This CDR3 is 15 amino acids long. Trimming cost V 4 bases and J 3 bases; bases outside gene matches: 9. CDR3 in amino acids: CAWTAGGNRYNEQFF. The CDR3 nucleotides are TGTGCCTGGACAGCAGGGGGTAATCGCTACAATGAGCAGTTCTTC.

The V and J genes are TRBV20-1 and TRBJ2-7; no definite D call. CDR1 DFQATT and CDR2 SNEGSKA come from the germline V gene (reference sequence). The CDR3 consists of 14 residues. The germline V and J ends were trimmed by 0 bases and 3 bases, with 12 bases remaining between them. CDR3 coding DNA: TGCAGTGCTAGAGATTATGAGTCCTTCTACGAGCAGTACTTC. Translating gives CSARDYESFYEQYF.

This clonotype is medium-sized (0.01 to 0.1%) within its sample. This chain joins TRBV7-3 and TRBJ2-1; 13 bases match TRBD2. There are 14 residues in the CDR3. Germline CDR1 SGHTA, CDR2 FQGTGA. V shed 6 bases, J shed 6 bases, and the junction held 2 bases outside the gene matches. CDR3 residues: CASRRTSGSNEQFF. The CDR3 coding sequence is TGTGCCAGCAGACGGACTAGCGGGAGCAATGAGCAGTTCTTC.

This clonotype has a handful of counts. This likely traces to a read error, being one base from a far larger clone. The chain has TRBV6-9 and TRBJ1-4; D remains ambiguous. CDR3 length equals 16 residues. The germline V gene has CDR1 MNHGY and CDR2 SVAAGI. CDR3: CASIYSTADPGEKLFF. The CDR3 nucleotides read TGTGCCAGCATTTATTCCACGGCAGACCCTGGTGAAAAACTGTTTTTT.

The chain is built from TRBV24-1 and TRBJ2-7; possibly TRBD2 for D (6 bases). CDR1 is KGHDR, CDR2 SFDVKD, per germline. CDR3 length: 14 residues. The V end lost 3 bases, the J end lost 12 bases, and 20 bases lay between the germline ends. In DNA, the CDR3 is TGTGCCACCAGTGATGGGGAACCCCGGGGGAAGCGGTACTTC. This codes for CATSDGEPRGKRYF.

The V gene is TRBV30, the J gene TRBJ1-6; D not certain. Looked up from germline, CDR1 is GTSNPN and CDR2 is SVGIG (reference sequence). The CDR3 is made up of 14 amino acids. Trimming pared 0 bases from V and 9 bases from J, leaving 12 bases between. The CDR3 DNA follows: TGTGCCTGGAGTGTACGACAAAGAGGTTCACCCCTCCACTTT. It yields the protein CAWSVRQRGSPLHF.